This TCR beta chain emerged from a study of blood T cell repertoires in COVID-19. Overall study: Sources were T cells, B-cell-depleted T cells, or PBMCs; the material itself was cDNA or gDNA.

V was pared by 6 bases and J by 8 bases, with 10 bases between. The CDR3 runs to 11 residues. In the authors' workflow: It was from reference gene primer amplification that nucleated cell counts were estimated. Produced via immunoSEQ multiplex PCR; TCRdb's table is partial and in-frame only. That table furnishes V, J and clone size, whereas the DNA furnished D and trimming. The data show 300,000 to 450,000 clones, roughly 77% seen once. This clone has more than one count but fewer than ten. Material: peripheral blood. The receptor comes from a human donor with acute or convalescent COVID-19. The donor label of this sample is uncertain. The chain recombines TRBV12-3 or TRBV12-4 with TRBJ1-2; D call uncertain. The CDR3 bases are TGTGCCAGCAGGAGCCGGGAAGGCTACACCTTC. Translated, it gives CASRSREGYTF.